This T cell receptor beta chain was recorded in a study of PD-1 blockade in classical Hodgkin lymphoma. Whole-study findings and limits: Nothing has yet pinned down what causes the repertoire differences, possibly disease activity or prior therapy.

Per germline, CDR1 MNHEY and CDR2 SMNVEV (reference sequence). The germline V and J ends were trimmed by 3 bases and 4 bases, with 7 bases remaining between them. The CDR3 has 13 residues. Specified time point: newly diagnosed, previously untreated cHL patient sample. PBMCs from patients with newly diagnosed, untreated classical Hodgkin lymphoma served as a comparison group for the relapsed/refractory trial patients. Sequencing used immunoSEQ multiplex PCR; TCRdb keeps in-frame clones, though not all of them. The repertoire has tens of thousands of clones, about 94% of them found once; the top ten carry roughly 5%. A note on this clone: Its specificity is not known.

The gene calls are TRBV27 and TRBJ1-3, with D unresolved. This TCR was recovered from a human donor with classical Hodgkin lymphoma. Sequences were obtained from peripheral blood mononuclear cells (PBMCs). The CDR3 spells CASSFSRGNTIYF. The CDR3 DNA follows: TGTGCCAGCAGTTTTTCGAGGGGAAACACCATATATTTT.